These 4 T cell receptor beta chains came from one sample sequenced in a study of CD8 T cells in Susac syndrome. The authors reverse transcribed about 0.5 to 1 ug RNA with random hexamers. Each CDR3 protein is one row after TCRdb ran MiXCR on the immunoSEQ multiplex PCR reads. The sample yields some 160,000 distinct CDR3 sequences, about 90% seen once. Input material: CD4+ T cells from PBMCs. These receptors came from a human donor in good health.

The gene calls are TRBV12-3 or TRBV12-4 and TRBJ1-2; the match to TRBD1 covers 9 bases. This CDR3 is built from 16 residues. V lost 3 bases and J lost 1; bases outside the gene matches: 6. The CDR3 reads CASSLVGGQGNYGYTF. In DNA, the CDR3 is TGTGCCAGCAGTTTGGTAGGGGGACAGGGTAACTATGGCTACACCTTC.

This chain uses TRBV19 with TRBJ2-6; 7 positions agree with TRBD1. Germline CDR1 LNHDA, CDR2 SQIVND (reference sequence). J lost 0 bases, V lost 9 bases, and 11 bases had no gene match. The CDR3 extends over 17 amino acids. The CDR3 nucleotides read TGTGCCAGCCAGGCCAGGGGGAGACCCTCTGGGGCCAACGTCCTGACTTTC. Translation gives CASQARGRPSGANVLTF. Using reference TRBV19 and TRBJ2-6 for the parts outside the CDR3, the full variable domain is DGGITQSPKYLFRKEGQNVTLSCEQNLNHDAMYWYRQDPGQGLRLIYYSQIVNDFQKGDIAEGYSVSREKKESFPLTVTSAQKNPTAFYLCASQARGRPSGANVLTFGAGSRLTVL.

This clonotype was detected a few times. V is TRBV25-1 and J is TRBJ2-7; D is unresolved. CDR3 size: 14 residues. CDR1 is MGHDK, CDR2 SYGVNS, per germline. V lost 2 bases and J 1 base, leaving 9 bases between the germline ends. The CDR3 coding sequence is TGTGCCAGCAGTGAAGGTGGCGGATCCTACGAGCAGTACTTC. Translating it yields CASSEGGGSYEQYF.

In its sample, this clonotype was seen a few times. The chain employs TRBV28 and TRBJ2-7, with 14 bases fitting TRBD2. The CDR3 runs to 18 residues. After removal of 3 bases from V and 5 bases from J, the junction contained 12 bases not matched to a gene. Germline V lookup: CDR1 MDHEN, CDR2 SYDVKM. The CDR3, as DNA: TGTGCCAGCAGTTTCGGGACTAGCGGGAGTTCTTGGGTTGACGAGCAGTACTTC. Amino acids: CASSFGTSGSSWVDEQYF.